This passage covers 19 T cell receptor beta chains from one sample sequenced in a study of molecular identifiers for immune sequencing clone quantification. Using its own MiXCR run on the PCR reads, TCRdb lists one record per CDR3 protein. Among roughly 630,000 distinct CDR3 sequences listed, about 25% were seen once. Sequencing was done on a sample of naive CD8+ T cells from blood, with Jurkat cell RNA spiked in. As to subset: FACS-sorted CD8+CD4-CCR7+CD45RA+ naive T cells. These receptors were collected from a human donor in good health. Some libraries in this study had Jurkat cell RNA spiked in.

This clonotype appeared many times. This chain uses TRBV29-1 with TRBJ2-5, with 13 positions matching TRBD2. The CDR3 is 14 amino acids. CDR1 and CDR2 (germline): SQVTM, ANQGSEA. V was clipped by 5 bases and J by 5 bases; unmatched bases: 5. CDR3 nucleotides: TGCAGCGTTCTGGGACTAGCGGGGTGGGAGACCCAGTACTTC. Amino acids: CSVLGLAGWETQYF.

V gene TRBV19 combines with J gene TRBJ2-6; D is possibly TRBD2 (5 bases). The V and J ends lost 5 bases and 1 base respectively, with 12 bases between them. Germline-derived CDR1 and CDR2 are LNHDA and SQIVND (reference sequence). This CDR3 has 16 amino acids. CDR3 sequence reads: CASSPAGRSGANVLTF. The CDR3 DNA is TGTGCCAGTAGTCCCGCGGGTCGATCTGGGGCCAACGTCCTGACTTTC.

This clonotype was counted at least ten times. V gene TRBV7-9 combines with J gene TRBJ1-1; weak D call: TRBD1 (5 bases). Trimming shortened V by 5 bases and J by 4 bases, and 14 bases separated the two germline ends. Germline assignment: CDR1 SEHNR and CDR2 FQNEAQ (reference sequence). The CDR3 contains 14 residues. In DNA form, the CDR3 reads TGTGCCAGCAGCGGCGCTGCAGGGTTCACTGAAGCTTTCTTT. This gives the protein CASSGAAGFTEAFF.

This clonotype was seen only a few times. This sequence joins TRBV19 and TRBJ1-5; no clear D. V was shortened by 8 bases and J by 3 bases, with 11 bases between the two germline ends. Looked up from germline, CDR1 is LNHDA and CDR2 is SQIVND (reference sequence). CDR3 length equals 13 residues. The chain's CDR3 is CASLGSYNQPQHF. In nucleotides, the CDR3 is TGTGCCAGTCTGGGCAGCTACAATCAGCCCCAGCATTTT.

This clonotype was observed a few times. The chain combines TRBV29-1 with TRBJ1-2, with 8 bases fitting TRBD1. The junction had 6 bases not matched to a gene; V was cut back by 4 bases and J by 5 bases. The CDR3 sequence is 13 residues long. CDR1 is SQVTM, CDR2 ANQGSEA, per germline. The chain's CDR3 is CSVAGGLVYGYTF. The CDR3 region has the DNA TGCAGCGTTGCAGGGGGCCTAGTTTATGGCTACACCTTC.

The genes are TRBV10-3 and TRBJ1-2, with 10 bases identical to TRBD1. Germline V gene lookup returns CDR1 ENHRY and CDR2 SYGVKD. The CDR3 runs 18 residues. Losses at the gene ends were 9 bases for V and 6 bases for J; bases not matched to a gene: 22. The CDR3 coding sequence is TGTGCCATACGTGATGGGGATAAGGGACAGGGGAAGCGGAATGGCTACACCTTC. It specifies CAIRDGDKGQGKRNGYTF.

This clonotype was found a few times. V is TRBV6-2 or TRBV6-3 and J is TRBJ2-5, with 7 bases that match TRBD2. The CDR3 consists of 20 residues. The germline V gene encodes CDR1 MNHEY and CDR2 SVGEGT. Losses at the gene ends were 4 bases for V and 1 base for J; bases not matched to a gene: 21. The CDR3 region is CASSLPQRTKGLAAQETQYF. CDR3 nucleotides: TGTGCCAGCAGTTTGCCTCAGAGGACTAAGGGTCTAGCGGCCCAAGAGACCCAGTACTTC.

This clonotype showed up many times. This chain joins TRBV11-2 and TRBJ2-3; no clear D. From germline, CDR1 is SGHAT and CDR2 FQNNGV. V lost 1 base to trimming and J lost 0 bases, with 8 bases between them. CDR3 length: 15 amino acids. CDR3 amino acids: CASSLGGTSTDTQYF. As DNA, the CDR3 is TGTGCCAGCAGCTTAGGTGGAACTAGCACAGATACGCAGTATTTT.

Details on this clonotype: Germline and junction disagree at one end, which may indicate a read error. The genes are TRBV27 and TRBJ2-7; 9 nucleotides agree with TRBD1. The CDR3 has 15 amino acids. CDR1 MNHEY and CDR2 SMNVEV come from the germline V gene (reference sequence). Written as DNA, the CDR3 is TGTGCCGGCAGTACAACCGGGACAGGGTACTACGGGCAGTACTTC. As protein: CAGSTTGTGYYGQYF.

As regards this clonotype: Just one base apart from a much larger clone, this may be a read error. CDR3 in amino acids: CASSCSGGPYNEQFF. As DNA, the CDR3 is TGTGCCAGCAGTTGTAGCGGGGGGCCTTACAATGAGCAGTTCTTC. The rearrangement joins TRBV25-1 to TRBJ2-1, with TRBD2 identical over 10 bases. The CDR3 has 15 amino acids. The V segment lost 5 bases and the J segment 4 bases; nucleotides outside the gene matches: 5. CDR1 and CDR2 (germline): MGHDK, SYGVNS.

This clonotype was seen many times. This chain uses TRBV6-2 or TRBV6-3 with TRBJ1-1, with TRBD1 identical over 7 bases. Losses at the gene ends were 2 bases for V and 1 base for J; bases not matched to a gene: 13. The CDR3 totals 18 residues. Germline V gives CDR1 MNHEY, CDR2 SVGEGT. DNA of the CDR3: TGTGCCAGCAGTTACACCCGGACAGGCTTAGAGCCGAACACTGAAGCTTTCTTT. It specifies CASSYTRTGLEPNTEAFF.

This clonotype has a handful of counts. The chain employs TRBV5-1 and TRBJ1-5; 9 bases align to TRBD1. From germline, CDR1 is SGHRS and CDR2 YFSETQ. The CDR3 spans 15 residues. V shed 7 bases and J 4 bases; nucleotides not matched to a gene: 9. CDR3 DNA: TGCGCCAGCGCGCCGGGACAGGGCCCTAATCAGCCCCAGCATTTT. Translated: CASAPGQGPNQPQHF.

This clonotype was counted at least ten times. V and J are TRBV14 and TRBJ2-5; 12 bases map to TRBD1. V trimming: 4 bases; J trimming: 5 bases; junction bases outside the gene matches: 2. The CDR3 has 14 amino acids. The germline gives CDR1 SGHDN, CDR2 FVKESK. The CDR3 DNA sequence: TGTGCCAGCAGCCGGGGACAGGGGGCTGAGACCCAGTACTTC. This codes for CASSRGQGAETQYF.

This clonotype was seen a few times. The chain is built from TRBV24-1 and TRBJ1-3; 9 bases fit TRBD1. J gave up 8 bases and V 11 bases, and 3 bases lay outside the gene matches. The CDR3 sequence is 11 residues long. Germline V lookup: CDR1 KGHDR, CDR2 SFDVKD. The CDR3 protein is CARDRADTIYF. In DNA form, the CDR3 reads TGTGCCAGGGACAGGGCGGACACCATATATTTT.

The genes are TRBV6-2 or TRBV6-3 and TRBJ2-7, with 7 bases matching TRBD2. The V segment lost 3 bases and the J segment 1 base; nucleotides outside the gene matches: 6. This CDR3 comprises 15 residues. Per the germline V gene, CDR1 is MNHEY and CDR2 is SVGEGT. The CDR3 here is CASSYQASGSYEQYF. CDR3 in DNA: TGTGCCAGCAGTTATCAGGCTAGCGGTTCCTACGAGCAGTACTTC.

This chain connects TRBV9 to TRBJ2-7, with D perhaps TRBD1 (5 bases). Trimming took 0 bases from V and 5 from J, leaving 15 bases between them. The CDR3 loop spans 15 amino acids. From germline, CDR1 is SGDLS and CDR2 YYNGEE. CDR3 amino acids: CASSVGEGAIHEQYF. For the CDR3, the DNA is TGTGCCAGCAGCGTAGGGGAAGGGGCGATCCACGAGCAGTACTTC.

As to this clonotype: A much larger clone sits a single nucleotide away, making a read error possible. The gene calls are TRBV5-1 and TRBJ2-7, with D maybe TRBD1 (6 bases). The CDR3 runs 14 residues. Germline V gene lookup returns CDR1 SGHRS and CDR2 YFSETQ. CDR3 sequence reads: CASTPAEQGYGQYF. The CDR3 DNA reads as TGCGCCAGCACGCCGGCGGAGCAGGGGTACGGGCAGTACTTC.

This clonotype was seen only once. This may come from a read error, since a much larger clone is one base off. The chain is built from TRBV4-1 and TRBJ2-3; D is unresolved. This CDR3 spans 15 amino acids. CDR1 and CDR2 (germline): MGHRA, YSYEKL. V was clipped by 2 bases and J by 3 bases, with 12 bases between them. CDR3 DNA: TGCGCCAGCAGCCAAATGTTGGGCAGGACAGATACGCAGTATTTT. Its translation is CASSQMLGRTDTQYF.

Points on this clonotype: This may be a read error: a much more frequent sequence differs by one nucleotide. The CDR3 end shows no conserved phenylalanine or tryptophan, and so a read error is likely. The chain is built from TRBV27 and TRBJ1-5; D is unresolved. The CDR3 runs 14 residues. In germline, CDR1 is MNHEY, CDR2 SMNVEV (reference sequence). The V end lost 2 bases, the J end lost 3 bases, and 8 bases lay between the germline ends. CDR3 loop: CASSLVGFNQPQHV. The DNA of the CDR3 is TGTGCCAGCAGTTTAGTAGGGTTCAATCAGCCCCAGCATGTT.